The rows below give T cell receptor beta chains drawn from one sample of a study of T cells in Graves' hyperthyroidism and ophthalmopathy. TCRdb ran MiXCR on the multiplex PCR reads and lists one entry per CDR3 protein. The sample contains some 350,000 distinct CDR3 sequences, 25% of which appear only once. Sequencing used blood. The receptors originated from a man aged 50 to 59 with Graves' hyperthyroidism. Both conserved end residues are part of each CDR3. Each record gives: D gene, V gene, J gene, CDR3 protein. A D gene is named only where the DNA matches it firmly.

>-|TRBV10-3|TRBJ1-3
CAISDSGNTIYF
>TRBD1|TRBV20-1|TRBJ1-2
CSSQKPGQGLRGYTF
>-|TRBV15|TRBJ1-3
CATSREGVSGNTIYF
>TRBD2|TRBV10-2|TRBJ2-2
CASIGLAGVETGELFF
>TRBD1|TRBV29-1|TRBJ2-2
CSRLQYRGRPLSGELFF
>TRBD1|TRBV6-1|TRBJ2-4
CASSQQGQGYNIQYF
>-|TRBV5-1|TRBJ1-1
CASSLWGRDTEAFF
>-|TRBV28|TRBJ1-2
CASSFNFGGNGYTF
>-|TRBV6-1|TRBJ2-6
CASNPGPSAGANVLTF
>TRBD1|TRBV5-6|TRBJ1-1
CASNPTGVNTEAFF
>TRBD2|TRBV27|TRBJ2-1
CASSPGLAGAKVYNEQFF
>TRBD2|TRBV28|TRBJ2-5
CASSLKASGYQETQYF
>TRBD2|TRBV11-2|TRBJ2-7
CASSLGLAAYEQYF
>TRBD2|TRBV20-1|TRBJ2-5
CSAPRLAGRGETQYF
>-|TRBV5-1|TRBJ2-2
CASSSLGLPNTGELFF
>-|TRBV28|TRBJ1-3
CASSFSGRGGSGNTIYF
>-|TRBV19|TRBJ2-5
CASNQGRRETQYF
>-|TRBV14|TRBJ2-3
CASSQDHALASTDTQYF
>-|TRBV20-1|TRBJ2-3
CSARHASSTDTQYF
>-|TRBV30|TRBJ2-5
CAWSKDTETQYF
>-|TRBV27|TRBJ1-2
CASSLSDGDYGYTF
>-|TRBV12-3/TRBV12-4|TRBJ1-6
CASSLAGGMGNSPFHF
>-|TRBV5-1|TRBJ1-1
CASSLGGVNTEAFF
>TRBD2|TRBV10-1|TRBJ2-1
CASSEEVAGAYNEQFF
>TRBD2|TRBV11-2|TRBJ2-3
CASSFLSGRFTDTQYF
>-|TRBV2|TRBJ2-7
CASSEAFRTAAYEQYF
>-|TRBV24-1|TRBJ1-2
CATSEGDYGYTF